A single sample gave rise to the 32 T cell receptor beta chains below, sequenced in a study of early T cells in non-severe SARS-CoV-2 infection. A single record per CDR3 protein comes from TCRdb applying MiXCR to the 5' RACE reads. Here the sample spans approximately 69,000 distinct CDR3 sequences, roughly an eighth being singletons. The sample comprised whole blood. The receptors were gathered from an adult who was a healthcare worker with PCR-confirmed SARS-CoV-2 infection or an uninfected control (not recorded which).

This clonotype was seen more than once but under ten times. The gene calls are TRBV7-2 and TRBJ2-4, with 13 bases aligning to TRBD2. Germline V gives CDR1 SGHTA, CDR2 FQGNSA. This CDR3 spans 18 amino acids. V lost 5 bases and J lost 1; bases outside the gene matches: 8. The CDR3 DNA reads TGTGCCAGCAGCACTAGCGGGAGGGTGCGGGGGGCCAAAAACATTCAGTACTTC. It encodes CASSTSGRVRGAKNIQYF.

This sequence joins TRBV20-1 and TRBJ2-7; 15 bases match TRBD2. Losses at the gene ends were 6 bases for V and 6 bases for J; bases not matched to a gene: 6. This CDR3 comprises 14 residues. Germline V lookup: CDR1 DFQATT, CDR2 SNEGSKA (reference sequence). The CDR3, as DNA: TGCAGTGCGTTCCCGGGACTAGCGGGAGGCGAGCAGTACTTC. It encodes CSAFPGLAGGEQYF.

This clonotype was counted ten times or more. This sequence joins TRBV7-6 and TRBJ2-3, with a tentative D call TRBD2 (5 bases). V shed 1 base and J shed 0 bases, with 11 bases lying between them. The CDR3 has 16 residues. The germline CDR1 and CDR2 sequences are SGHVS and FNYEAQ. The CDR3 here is CASSLDQRTSTDTQYF. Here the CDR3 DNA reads TGTGCCAGCAGCTTAGATCAGCGGACTAGCACAGATACGCAGTATTTT.

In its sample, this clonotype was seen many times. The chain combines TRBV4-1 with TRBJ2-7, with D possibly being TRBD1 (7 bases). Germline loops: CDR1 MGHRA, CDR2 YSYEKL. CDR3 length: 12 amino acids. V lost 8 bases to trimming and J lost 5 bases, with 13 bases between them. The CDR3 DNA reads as TGCGCCAGCCAGGGGGGCGACCACGAGCAGTACTTC. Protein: CASQGGDHEQYF.

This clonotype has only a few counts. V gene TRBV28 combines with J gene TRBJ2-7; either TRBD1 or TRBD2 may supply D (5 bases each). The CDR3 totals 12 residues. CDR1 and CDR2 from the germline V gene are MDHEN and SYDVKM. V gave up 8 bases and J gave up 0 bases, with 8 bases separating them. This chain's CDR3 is CASQGPSYEQYF. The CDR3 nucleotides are TGTGCCAGCCAGGGACCCTCCTACGAGCAGTACTTC.

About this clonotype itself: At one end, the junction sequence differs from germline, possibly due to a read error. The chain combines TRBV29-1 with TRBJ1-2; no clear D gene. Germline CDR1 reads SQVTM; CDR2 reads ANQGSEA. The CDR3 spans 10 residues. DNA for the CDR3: TGCAGCGTTGAAGATAACGGCTACGCCTTC. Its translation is CSVEDNGYAF.

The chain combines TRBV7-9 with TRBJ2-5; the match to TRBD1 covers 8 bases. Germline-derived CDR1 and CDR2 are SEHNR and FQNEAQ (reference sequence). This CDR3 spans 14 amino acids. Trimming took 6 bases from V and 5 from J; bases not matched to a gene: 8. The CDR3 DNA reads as TGTGCCAGCAGAACGGACAGGGCCGGGGAGACCCAGTACTTC. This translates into CASRTDRAGETQYF.

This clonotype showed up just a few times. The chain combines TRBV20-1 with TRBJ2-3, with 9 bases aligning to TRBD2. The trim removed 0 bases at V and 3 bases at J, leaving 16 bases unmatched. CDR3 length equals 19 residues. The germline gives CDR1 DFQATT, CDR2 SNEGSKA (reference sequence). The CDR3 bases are TGCAGTGCTAGAGATTTCCGGTCAGTAGCGGGAGCTCCGACAGATACGCAGTATTTT. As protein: CSARDFRSVAGAPTDTQYF.

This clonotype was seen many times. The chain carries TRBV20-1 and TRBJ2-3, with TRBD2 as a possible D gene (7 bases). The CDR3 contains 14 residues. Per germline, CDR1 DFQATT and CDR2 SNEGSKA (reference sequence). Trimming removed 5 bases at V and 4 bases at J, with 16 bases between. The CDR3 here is CSARWGGLPDTQYF. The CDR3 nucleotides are TGCAGTGCTCGTTGGGGGGGGCTCCCAGATACGCAGTATTTT.

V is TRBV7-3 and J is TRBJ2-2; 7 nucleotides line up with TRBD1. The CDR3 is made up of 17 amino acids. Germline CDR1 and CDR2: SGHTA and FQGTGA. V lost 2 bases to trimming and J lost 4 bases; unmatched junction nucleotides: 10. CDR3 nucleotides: TGTGCCAGCAGCTTAGGATCCGGGACAGTGGGCACCGGGGAGCTGTTTTTT. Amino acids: CASSLGSGTVGTGELFF.

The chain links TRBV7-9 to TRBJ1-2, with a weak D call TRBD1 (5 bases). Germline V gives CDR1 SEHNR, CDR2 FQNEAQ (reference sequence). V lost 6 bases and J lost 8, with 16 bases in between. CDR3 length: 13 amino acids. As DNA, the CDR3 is TGTGCCAGCAGTCCGGGCACGCAGGGAGGCTACACCTTC. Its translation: CASSPGTQGGYTF.

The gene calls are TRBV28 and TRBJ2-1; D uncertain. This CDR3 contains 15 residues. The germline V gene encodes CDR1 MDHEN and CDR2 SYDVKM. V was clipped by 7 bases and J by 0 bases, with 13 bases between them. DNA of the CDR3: TGTGCCAGCAACGGACGGAAGAGCTCCTACAATGAGCAGTTCTTC. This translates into CASNGRKSSYNEQFF.

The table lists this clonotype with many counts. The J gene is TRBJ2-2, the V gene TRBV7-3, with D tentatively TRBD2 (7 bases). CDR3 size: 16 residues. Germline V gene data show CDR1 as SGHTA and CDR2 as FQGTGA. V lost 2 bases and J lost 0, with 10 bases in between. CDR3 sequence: CASSLAGAANTGELFF. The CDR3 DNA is TGTGCCAGCAGCTTAGCGGGGGCCGCGAACACCGGGGAGCTGTTTTTT.

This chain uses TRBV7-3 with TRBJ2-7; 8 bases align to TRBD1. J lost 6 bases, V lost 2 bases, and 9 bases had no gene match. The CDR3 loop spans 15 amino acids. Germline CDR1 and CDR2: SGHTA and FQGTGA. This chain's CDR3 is CASSLEAGGYSEQYF. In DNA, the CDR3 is TGTGCCAGCAGCTTAGAGGCAGGGGGCTACTCCGAGCAGTACTTC.

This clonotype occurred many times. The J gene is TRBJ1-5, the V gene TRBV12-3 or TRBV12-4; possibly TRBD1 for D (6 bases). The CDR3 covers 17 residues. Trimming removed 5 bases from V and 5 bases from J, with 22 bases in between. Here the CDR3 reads CASSIRDMANFDQPQHF. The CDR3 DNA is TGTGCCAGCAGTATACGGGACATGGCAAATTTCGATCAGCCCCAGCATTTT.

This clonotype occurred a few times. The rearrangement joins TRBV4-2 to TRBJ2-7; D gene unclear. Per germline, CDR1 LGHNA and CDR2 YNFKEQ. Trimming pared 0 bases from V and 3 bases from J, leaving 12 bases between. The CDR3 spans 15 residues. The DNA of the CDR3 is TGTGCCAGCAGCCAAGAGCCGTTAGCCGTCTACGAGCAGTACTTC. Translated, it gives CASSQEPLAVYEQYF.

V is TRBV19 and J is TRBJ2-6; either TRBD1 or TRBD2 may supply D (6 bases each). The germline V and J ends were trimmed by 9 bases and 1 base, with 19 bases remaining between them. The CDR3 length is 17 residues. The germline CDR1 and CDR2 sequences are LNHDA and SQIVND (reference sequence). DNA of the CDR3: TGTGCCAGCTGCCGGTCGGGGGCGGCATCTGGGGCCAACGTCCTGACTTTC. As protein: CASCRSGAASGANVLTF.

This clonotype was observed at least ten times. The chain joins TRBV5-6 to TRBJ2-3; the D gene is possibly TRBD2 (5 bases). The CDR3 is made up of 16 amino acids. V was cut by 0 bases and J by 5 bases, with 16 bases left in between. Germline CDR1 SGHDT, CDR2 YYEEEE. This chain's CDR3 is CASSLGSDPRGDTQYF. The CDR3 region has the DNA TGTGCCAGCAGCTTGGGTAGCGATCCCCGAGGAGATACGCAGTATTTT.

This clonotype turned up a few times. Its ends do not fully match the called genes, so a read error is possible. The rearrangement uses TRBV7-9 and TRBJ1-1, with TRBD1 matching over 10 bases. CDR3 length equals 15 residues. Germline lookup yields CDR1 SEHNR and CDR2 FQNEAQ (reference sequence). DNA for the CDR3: TGTGCCAGCAGCTCCCAGGACAGGGGGAACACTGAAGTTTTCTTT. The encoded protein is CASSSQDRGNTEVFF.

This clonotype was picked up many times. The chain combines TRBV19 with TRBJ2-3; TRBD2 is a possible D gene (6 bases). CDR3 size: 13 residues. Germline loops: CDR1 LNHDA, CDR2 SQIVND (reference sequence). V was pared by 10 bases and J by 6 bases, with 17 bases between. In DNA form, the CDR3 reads TGTGCCACCGCCCTCGTTCGGGGGGATACGCAGTATTTT. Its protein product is CATALVRGDTQYF.

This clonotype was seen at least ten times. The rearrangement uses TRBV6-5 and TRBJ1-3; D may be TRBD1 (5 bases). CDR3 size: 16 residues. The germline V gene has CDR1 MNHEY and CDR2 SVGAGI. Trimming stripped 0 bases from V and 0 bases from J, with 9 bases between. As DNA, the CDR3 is TGTGCCAGCAGTTACTCGACAGCCACCTCTGGAAACACCATATATTTT. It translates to CASSYSTATSGNTIYF.

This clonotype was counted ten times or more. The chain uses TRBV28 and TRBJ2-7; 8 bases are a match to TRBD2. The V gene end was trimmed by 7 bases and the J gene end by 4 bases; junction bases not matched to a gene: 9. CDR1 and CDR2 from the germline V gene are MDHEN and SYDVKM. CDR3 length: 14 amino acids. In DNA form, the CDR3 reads TGTGCCAGCATCCCAAGCGGGAGTGTGTACGAGCAGTACTTC. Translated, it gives CASIPSGSVYEQYF.

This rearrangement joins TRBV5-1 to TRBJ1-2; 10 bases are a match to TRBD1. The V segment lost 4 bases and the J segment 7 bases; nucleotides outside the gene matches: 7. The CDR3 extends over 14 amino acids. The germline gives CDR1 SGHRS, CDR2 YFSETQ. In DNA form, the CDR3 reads TGCGCCAGCAGCCCCCGACAGGGGGCGTTTGGCTACACCTTC. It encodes CASSPRQGAFGYTF.

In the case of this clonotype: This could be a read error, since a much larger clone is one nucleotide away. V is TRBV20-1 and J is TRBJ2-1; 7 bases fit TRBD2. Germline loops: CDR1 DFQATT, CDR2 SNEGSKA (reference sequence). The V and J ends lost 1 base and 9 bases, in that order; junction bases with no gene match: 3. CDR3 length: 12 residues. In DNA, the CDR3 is TGCAGTGCTAGAGTAGGACTAGTTGAGCAGTTCTTC. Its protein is CSARVGLVEQFF.

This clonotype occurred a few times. The CDR3 nucleotides read TGTGCCTGGAGTCCCGGACTAGCCCACAATGAGCAGTTCTTC. It translates to CAWSPGLAHNEQFF. The chain links TRBV30 to TRBJ2-1, with 8 positions matching TRBD2. The ends lost 2 bases at V and 5 bases at J; junction bases unmatched: 5. Germline V gives CDR1 GTSNPN, CDR2 SVGIG (reference sequence). The CDR3 is 14 amino acids.

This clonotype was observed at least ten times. CDR3 amino acids: CASSEAVYGYTF. The DNA of the CDR3 is TGTGCCAGTAGTGAGGCAGTATATGGCTACACCTTC. J is TRBJ1-2 and V is TRBV19; no firm D call. The CDR3 is 12 residues long. V gave up 5 bases and J gave up 5 bases, with 9 bases separating them. CDR1 and CDR2 from the germline V gene are LNHDA and SQIVND (reference sequence).

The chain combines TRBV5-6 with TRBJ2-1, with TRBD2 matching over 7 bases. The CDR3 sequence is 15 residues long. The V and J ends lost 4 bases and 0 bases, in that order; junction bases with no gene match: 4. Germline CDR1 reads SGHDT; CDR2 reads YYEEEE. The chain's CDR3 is CASSLRGGSYNEQFF. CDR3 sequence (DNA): TGTGCCAGCAGCCTCCGCGGGGGCTCCTACAATGAGCAGTTCTTC.

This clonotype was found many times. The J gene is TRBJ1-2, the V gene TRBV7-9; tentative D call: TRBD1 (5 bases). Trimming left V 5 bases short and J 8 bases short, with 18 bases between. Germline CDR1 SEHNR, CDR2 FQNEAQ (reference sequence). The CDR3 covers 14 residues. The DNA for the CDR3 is TGTGCCAGCAGCCGCTCGGGACCTCCAGGAGGCTACACCTTC. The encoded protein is CASSRSGPPGGYTF.

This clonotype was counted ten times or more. This CDR3 is CASSLESGAYYEQYF. The DNA for the CDR3 is TGTGCCAGCAGTCTCGAGAGCGGGGCCTACTACGAGCAGTACTTC. The chain has TRBV27 and TRBJ2-7, with 7 positions matching TRBD2. Losses at the gene ends were 5 bases for V and 3 bases for J; bases not matched to a gene: 10. The CDR3 length is 15 residues. In germline, CDR1 is MNHEY, CDR2 SMNVEV (reference sequence).

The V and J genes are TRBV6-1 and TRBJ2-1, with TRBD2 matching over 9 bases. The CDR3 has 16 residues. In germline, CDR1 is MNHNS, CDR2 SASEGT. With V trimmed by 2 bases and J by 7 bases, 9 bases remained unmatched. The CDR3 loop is CASSERASGARNEQFF. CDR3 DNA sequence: TGTGCCAGCAGTGAACGTGCTAGCGGGGCTAGGAATGAGCAGTTCTTC.

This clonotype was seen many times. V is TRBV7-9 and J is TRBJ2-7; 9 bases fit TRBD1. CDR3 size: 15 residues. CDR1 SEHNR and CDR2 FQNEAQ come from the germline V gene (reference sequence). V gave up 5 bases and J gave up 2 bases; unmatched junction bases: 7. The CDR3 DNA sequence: TGTGCCAGCAGCCAACGGACAGGGGTCACCTACGAGCAGTACTTC. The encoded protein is CASSQRTGVTYEQYF.

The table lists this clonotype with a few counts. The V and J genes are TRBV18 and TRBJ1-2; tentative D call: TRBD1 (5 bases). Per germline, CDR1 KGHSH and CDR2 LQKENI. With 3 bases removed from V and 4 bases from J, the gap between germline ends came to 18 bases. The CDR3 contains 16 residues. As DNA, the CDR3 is TGTGCCAGCTCACCGGGACCCGACAGAGACAGCTATGGCTACACCTTC. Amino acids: CASSPGPDRDSYGYTF.